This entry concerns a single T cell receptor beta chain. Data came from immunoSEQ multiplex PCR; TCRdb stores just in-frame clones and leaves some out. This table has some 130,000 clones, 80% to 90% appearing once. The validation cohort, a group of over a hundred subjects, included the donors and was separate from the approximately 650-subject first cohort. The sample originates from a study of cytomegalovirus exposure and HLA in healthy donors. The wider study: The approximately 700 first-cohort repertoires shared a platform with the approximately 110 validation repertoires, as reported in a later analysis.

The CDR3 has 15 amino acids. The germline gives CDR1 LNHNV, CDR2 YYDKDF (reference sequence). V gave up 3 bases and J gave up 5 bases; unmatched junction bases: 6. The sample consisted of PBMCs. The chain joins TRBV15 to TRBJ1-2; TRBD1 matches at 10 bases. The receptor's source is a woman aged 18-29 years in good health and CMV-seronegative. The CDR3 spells CATSRNWDRGYGYTF. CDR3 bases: TGTGCCACCAGCAGGAACTGGGACAGGGGTTATGGCTACACCTTC.